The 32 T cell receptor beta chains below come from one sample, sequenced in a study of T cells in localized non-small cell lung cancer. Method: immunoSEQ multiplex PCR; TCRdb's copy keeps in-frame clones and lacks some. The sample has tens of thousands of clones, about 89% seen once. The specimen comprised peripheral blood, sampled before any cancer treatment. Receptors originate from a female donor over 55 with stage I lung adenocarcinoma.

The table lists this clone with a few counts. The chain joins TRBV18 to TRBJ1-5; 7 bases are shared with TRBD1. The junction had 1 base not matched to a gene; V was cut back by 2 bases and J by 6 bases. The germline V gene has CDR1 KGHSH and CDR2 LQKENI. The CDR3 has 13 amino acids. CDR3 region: CASSPGTAQPQHF. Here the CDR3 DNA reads TGTGCCAGCTCACCAGGGACAGCTCAGCCCCAGCATTTT.

The CDR3 region has the DNA TGTGCCAGCAGCAAAAGGGACAGGGGACAGACCAAAAACTCTGGGGCCAACGTCCTGACTTTC. It encodes CASSKRDRGQTKNSGANVLTF. The chain links TRBV21-1 to TRBJ2-6; TRBD1, the table's D call, lacks a check against the DNA. TRBV21-1 corresponds to a pseudogene. The CDR3 contains 21 residues.

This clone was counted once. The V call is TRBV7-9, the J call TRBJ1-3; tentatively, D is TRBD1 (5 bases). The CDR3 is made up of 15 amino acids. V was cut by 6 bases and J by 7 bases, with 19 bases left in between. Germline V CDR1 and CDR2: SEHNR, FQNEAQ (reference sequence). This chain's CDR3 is CASRRSGGNPNTIYF. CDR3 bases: TGTGCCAGCAGACGAAGCGGGGGTAATCCGAACACCATATATTTT.

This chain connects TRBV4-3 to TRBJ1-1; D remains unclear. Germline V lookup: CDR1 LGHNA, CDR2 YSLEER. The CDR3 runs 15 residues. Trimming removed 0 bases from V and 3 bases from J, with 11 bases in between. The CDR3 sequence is CASSQDLELHTEAFF. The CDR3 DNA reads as TGCGCCAGCAGCCAAGATCTCGAGTTGCACACTGAAGCTTTCTTT.

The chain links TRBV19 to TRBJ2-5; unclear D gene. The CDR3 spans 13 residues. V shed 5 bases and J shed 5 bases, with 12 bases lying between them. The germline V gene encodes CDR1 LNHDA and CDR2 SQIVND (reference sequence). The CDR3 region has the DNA TGTGCCAGTAGTGAGGTAGGGCGGGAGACCCAGTACTTC. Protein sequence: CASSEVGRETQYF.

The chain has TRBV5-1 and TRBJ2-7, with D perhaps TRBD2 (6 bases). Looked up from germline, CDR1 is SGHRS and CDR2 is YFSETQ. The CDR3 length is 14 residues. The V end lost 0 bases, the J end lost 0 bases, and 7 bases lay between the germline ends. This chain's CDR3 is CASSLDSGSYEQYF. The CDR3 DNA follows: TGCGCCAGCAGCTTGGATAGCGGCTCCTACGAGCAGTACTTC.

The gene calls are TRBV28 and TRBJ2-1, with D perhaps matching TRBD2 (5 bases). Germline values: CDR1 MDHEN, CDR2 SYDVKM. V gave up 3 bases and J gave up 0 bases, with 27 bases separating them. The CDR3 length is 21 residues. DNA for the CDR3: TGTGCCAGCAGTTTGATTGAGGAGTTCGGTAGCGTTCAGAGCTCCTACAATGAGCAGTTCTTC. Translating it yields CASSLIEEFGSVQSSYNEQFF.

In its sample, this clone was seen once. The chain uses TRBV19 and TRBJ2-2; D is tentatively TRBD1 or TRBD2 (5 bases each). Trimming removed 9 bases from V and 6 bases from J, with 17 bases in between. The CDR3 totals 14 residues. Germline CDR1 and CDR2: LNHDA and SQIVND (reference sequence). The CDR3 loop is CASSPGPNPGELFF. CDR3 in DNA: TGTGCCAGCAGCCCGGGACCTAACCCCGGGGAGCTGTTTTTT.

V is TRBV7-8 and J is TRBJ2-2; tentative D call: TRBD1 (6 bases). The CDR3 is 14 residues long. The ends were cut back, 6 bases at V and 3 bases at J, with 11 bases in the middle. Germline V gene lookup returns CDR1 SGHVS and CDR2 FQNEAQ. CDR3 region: CASSYQGYTGELFF. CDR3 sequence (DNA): TGTGCCAGCAGTTACCAGGGGTACACCGGGGAGCTGTTTTTT.

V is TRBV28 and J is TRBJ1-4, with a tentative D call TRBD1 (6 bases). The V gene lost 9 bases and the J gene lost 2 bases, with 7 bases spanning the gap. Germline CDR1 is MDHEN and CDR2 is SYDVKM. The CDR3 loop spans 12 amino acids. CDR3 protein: CASRGTNEKLFF. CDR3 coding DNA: TGTGCCAGTAGGGGGACTAATGAAAAACTGTTTTTT.

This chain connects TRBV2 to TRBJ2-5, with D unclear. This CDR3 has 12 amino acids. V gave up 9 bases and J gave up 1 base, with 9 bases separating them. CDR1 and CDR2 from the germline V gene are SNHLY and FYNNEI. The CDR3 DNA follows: TGTGCCAGGCGAAATAGCCAAGAGACCCAGTACTTC. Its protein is CARRNSQETQYF. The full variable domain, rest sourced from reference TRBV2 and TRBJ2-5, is EPEVTQTPSHQVTQMGQEVILRCVPISNHLYFYWYRQILGQKVEFLVSFYNNEISEKSEIFDDQFSVERPDGSNFTLKIRSTKLEDSAMYFCARRNSQETQYFGPGTRLLVL.

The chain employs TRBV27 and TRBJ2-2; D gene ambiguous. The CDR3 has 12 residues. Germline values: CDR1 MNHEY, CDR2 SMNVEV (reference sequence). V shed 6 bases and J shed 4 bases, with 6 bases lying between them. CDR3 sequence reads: CASRSPTGELFF. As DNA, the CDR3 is TGTGCCAGCAGATCCCCCACCGGGGAGCTGTTTTTT.

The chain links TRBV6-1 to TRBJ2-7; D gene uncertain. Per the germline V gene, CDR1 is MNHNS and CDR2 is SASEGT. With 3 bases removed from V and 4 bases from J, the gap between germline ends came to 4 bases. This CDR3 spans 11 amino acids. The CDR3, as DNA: TGTGCCAGCAGTGAGGGGTACGAGCAGTACTTC. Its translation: CASSEGYEQYF.

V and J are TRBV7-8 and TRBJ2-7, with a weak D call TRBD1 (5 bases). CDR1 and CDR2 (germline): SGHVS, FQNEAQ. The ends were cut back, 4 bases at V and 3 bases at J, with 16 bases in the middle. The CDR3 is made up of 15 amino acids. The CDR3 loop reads CASSSPRQKLYEQYF. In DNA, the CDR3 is TGTGCCAGCAGCTCCCCCCGACAGAAACTCTACGAGCAGTACTTC. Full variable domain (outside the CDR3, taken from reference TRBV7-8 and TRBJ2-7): GAGVSQSPRYKVAKRGQDVALRCDPISGHVSLFWYQQALGQGPEFLTYFQNEAQLDKSGLPSDRFFAERPEGSVSTLKIQRTQQEDSAVYLCASSSPRQKLYEQYFGPGTRLTVT.

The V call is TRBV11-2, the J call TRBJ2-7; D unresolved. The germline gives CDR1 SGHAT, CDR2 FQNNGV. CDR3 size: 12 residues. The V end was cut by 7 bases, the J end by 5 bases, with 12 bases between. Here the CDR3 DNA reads TGTGCCAGCACTTTTGCGGTCAACGAGCAGTACTTC. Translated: CASTFAVNEQYF.

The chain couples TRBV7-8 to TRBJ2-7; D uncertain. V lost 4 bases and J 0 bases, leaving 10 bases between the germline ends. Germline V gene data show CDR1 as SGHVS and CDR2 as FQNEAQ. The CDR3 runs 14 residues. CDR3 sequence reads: CASSSNQLSYEQYF. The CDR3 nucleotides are TGTGCCAGCAGCTCGAACCAGCTCTCCTACGAGCAGTACTTC.

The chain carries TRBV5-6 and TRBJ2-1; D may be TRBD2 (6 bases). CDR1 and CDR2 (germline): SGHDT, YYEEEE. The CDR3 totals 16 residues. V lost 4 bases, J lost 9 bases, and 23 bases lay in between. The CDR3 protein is CASSPRLVDRVGEQFF. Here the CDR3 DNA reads TGTGCCAGCAGCCCCCGACTAGTCGATAGAGTTGGTGAGCAGTTCTTC.

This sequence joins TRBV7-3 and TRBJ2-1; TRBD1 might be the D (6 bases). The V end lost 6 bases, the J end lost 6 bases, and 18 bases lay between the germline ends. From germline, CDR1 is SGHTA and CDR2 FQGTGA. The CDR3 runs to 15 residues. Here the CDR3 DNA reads TGTGCCAGCAGTCCACAGGGAAGTCGTTCCAATGAGCAGTTCTTC. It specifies CASSPQGSRSNEQFF.

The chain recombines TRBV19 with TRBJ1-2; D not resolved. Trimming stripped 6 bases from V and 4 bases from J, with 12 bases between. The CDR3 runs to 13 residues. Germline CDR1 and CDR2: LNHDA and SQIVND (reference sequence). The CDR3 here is CASRPAASYGYTF. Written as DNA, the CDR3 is TGTGCCAGTAGACCCGCAGCCTCCTATGGCTACACCTTC. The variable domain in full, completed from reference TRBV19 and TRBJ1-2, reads DGGITQSPKYLFRKEGQNVTLSCEQNLNHDAMYWYRQDPGQGLRLIYYSQIVNDFQKGDIAEGYSVSREKKESFPLTVTSAQKNPTAFYLCASRPAASYGYTFGSGTRLTVV.

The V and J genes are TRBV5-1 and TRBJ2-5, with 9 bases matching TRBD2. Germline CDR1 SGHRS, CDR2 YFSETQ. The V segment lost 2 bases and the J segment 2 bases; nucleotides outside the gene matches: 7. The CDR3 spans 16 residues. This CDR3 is CASSFQAGGGQETQYF. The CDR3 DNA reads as TGCGCCAGCAGCTTCCAAGCGGGAGGTGGGCAAGAGACCCAGTACTTC. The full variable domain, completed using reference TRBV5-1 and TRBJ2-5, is KAGVTQTPRYLIKTRGQQVTLSCSPISGHRSVSWYQQTPGQGLQFLFEYFSETQRNKGNFPGRFSGRQFSNSRSEMNVSTLELGDSALYLCASSFQAGGGQETQYFGPGTRLLVL.

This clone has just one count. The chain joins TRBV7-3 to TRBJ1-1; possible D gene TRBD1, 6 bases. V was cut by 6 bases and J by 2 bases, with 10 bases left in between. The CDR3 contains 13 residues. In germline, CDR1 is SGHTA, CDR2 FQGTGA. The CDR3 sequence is CASRQGVNTEAFF. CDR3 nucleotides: TGTGCCAGCAGACAGGGAGTAAACACTGAAGCTTTCTTT.

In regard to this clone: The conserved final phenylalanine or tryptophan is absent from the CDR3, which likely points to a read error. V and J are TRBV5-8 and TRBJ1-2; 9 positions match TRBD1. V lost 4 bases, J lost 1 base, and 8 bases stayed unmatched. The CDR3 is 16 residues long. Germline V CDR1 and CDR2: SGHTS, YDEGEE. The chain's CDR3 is CASSPWTGAGNYGYTL. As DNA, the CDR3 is TGTGCCAGCAGCCCCTGGACAGGGGCCGGTAACTATGGCTACACCCTC.

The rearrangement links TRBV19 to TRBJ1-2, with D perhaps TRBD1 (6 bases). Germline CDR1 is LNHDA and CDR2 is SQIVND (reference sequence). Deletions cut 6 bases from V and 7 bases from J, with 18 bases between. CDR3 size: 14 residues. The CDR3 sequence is CASSDEGVLVGYTF. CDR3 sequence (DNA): TGTGCCAGTAGCGACGAGGGGGTTTTGGTTGGCTACACCTTC.

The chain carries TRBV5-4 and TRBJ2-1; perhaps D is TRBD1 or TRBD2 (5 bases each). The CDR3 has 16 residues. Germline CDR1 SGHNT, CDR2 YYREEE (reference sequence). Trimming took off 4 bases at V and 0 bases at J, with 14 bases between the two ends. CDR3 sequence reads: CASSQGPESSYNEQFF. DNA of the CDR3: TGTGCCAGCAGCCAGGGACCGGAAAGCTCCTACAATGAGCAGTTCTTC.

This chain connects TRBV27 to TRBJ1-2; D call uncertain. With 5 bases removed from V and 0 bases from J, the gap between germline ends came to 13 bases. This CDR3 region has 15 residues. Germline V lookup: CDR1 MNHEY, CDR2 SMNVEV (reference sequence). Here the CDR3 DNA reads TGTGCCAGCAGTCTCTTAGGCACTGCTAACTATGGCTACACCTTC. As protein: CASSLLGTANYGYTF.

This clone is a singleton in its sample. The CDR3: CSVRTSQSYSNQPQHF. The CDR3 region has the DNA TGCAGCGTCCGTACTTCACAGTCCTATAGCAATCAGCCCCAGCATTTT. This chain links TRBV29-1 with TRBJ1-5; no clear D. CDR1 SQVTM and CDR2 ANQGSEA come from the germline V gene. This CDR3 comprises 16 residues. The ends were cut back, 6 bases at V and 0 bases at J, with 18 bases in the middle.

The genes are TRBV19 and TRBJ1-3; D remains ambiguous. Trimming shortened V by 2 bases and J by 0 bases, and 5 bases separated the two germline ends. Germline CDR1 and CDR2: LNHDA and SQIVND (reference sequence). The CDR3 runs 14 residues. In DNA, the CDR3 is TGTGCCAGTAGTATATCGAGCTCTGGAAACACCATATATTTT. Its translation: CASSISSSGNTIYF.

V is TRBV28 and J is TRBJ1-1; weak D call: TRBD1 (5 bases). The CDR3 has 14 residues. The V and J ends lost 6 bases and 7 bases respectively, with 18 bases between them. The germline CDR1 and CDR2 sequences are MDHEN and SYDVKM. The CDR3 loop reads CASSLSREVDEAFF. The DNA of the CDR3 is TGTGCCAGCAGCCTCTCCAGGGAGGTGGATGAAGCTTTCTTT.

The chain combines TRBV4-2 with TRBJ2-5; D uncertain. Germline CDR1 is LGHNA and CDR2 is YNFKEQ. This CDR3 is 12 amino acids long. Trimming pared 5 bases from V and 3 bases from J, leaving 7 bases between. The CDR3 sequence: CASSRSKETQYF. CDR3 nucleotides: TGTGCCAGCAGCAGGTCGAAAGAGACCCAGTACTTC.

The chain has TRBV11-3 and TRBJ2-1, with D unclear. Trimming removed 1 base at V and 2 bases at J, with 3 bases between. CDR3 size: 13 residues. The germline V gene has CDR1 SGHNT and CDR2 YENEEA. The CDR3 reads CASSLGPYNEQFF. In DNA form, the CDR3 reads TGTGCCAGCAGCTTAGGACCCTACAATGAGCAGTTCTTC.

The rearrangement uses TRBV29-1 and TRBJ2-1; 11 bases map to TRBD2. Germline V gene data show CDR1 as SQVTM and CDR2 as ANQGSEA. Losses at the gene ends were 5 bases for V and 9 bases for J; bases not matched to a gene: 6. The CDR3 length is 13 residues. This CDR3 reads CSVLGLAGGEQFF. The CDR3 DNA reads TGCAGCGTTTTAGGGCTAGCGGGGGGTGAGCAGTTCTTC.

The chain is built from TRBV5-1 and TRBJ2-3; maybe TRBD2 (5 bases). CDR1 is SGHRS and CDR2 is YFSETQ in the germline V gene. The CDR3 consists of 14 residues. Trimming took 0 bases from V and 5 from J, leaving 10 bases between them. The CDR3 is CASSLAGVGDTQYF. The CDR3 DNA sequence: TGCGCCAGCAGCTTGGCCGGGGTCGGAGATACGCAGTATTTT.